These 18 T cell receptor beta chains originate from one sample sequenced in a study of regulatory T cells in long-lasting Graves disease. Noted time point: newly diagnosed GD, antithyroid drugs for less than 3 months. The TCR library was made from RNA extracted from PBMCs. Libraries of TCR beta came from iRepertoire HTBI primers plus Arm-PCR of CDR3 regions. MiXCR, applied by TCRdb to the multiplex PCR reads, yields one record per CDR3 protein. The table records 370,000 or so distinct CDR3 sequences, around 16% of them present only once. A further study also used this sample, focusing on T cells in Graves' hyperthyroidism and ophthalmopathy.

The source was peripheral blood mononuclear cells (PBMCs), collected at new diagnosis, from a patient treated with antithyroid drugs. The receptors derive from a woman between 18 and 30 years old with Graves disease.

A few counts support this clonotype. The CDR3 is CASSLTGQGDTEAFF. CDR3 nucleotides: TGTGCCAGCAGCTTGACCGGACAGGGGGACACTGAAGCTTTCTTT. The V call is TRBV5-4, the J call TRBJ1-1; 10 bases agree with TRBD1. Germline V gene data show CDR1 as SGHNT and CDR2 as YYREEE (reference sequence). This CDR3 contains 15 residues. Trimming removed 1 base from V and 3 bases from J; junction bases left unmatched: 3.

There are many counts of this clonotype. J is TRBJ2-1 and V is TRBV6-2 or TRBV6-3, with TRBD1 matching 8 bases. After removal of 11 bases from V and 7 bases from J, the junction contained 10 bases not matched to a gene. Germline V CDR1 and CDR2: MNHEY, SVGEGT. The CDR3 covers 13 residues. This chain's CDR3 is CAGQGGESNEQFF. As DNA, the CDR3 is TGTGCCGGACAGGGTGGGGAATCGAATGAGCAGTTCTTC.

This clonotype was observed at least ten times. The rearrangement uses TRBV6-1 and TRBJ2-7; TRBD1 matches at 11 bases. V lost 6 bases and J lost 9; bases outside the gene matches: 13. The CDR3 extends over 15 amino acids. From germline, CDR1 is MNHNS and CDR2 SASEGT. CDR3 in DNA: TGTGCCAGCAGAGCGCCGGGACAGGGGGGGAGAAGGCAGTACTTC. Residues: CASRAPGQGGRRQYF.

In this sample, this clonotype turned up many times. The genes are TRBV18 and TRBJ2-1; 10 positions match TRBD2. The germline gives CDR1 KGHSH, CDR2 LQKENI. There are 16 residues in the CDR3. V trimming: 2 bases; J trimming: 9 bases; junction bases outside the gene matches: 10. The CDR3, as DNA: TGTGCCAGCTCACCAATATTACTAGCGGGAATGGTTGAGCAGTTCTTC. Its protein is CASSPILLAGMVEQFF.

This clonotype occurred many times. Its ends do not fully match the called genes, so a read error is possible. The V call is TRBV12-3 or TRBV12-4, the J call TRBJ2-3, with 8 bases fitting TRBD2. The CDR3 has 15 amino acids. CDR3 coding DNA: TGTGCCAGCGGTTTTAGGGGGACTAGAACAGATACGCAGTATTTT. Amino acids: CASGFRGTRTDTQYF.

This chain uses TRBV28 with TRBJ1-3, with a weak D call TRBD1 (6 bases). The V end lost 4 bases, the J end lost 3 bases, and 22 bases lay between the germline ends. The CDR3 length is 18 residues. From germline, CDR1 is MDHEN and CDR2 SYDVKM. CDR3 loop: CASSSDYFDRNLGNTIYF. The CDR3, as DNA: TGTGCCAGCAGTTCCGATTATTTCGACAGGAACCTTGGAAACACCATATATTTT.

This clonotype was observed at least ten times. The chain couples TRBV11-2 to TRBJ2-1; 11 bases match TRBD2. V was pared by 4 bases and J by 9 bases, with 17 bases of the junction left unmatched. This CDR3 has 18 amino acids. Germline V gene lookup returns CDR1 SGHAT and CDR2 FQNNGV. The CDR3, as DNA: TGTGCCAGCAGCTCGATCAAACCACTAGCGGGAGACCGGACTGAGCAGTTCTTC. This encodes CASSSIKPLAGDRTEQFF.

This clonotype was seen many times. V and J are TRBV20-1 and TRBJ2-5, with D perhaps TRBD2 (6 bases). CDR3 size: 14 residues. Looked up from germline, CDR1 is DFQATT and CDR2 is SNEGSKA (reference sequence). The germline V and J ends were trimmed by 5 bases and 2 bases, with 15 bases remaining between them. The CDR3 nucleotides read TGCAGTGCTCGGCAAGCTAGCGAGCAAGAGACCCAGTACTTC. It specifies CSARQASEQETQYF.

V is TRBV3-1 and J is TRBJ2-3; 12 bases agree with TRBD2. The CDR3 has 19 amino acids. V lost 0 bases, J lost 3 bases, and 10 bases stayed unmatched. Germline CDR1 and CDR2: LGHDT and YNNKEL (reference sequence). CDR3 region: CASSQELRGLAGGTDTQYF. The DNA for the CDR3 is TGTGCCAGCAGCCAAGAGCTCCGGGGACTAGCGGGTGGTACAGATACGCAGTATTTT.

This clonotype was detected a few times. The V and J genes are TRBV18 and TRBJ1-3; D gene ambiguous. The germline V gene encodes CDR1 KGHSH and CDR2 LQKENI. V was pared by 6 bases and J by 0 bases, with 9 bases between. This CDR3 comprises 14 residues. In DNA, the CDR3 is TGTGCCAGCTCCCCTCAAAGCTCTGGAAACACCATATATTTT. It is translated as CASSPQSSGNTIYF.

This clonotype was seen many times. V usage is TRBV11-2 and J usage is TRBJ1-2; possibly TRBD1 for D (5 bases). The CDR3 consists of 13 residues. V was cut by 5 bases and J by 3 bases, with 10 bases left in between. Germline V gives CDR1 SGHAT, CDR2 FQNNGV. In nucleotides, the CDR3 is TGTGCCAGCAGCCCAATGGGGGACTATGGCTACACCTTC. Encoded protein: CASSPMGDYGYTF.

This chain uses TRBV9 with TRBJ1-3, with TRBD1 as a possible D gene (5 bases). The CDR3 runs 13 residues. Germline V lookup: CDR1 SGDLS, CDR2 YYNGEE. The V and J ends lost 10 bases and 2 bases respectively, with 13 bases between them. CDR3: CASSRTTGNTIYF. Here the CDR3 DNA reads TGTGCCTCATCACGGACAACTGGAAACACCATATATTTT.

Many counts were recorded for this clonotype. The CDR3 nucleotides are TGTGCCAGCAGCCAAGTAGCCGATACGCAGTATTTT. The encoded protein is CASSQVADTQYF. The chain carries TRBV3-1 and TRBJ2-3; D remains ambiguous. This CDR3 spans 12 amino acids. Trimming took off 1 base at V and 6 bases at J, with 5 bases between the two ends. In germline, CDR1 is LGHDT, CDR2 YNNKEL (reference sequence).

The rearrangement links TRBV28 to TRBJ1-2, with D unresolved. Germline values: CDR1 MDHEN, CDR2 SYDVKM. Trimming pared 5 bases from V and 8 bases from J, leaving 15 bases between. The CDR3 loop spans 13 amino acids. CDR3 protein: CASSPGPGWGYTF. The CDR3 DNA is TGTGCCAGCAGTCCGGGCCCAGGATGGGGCTACACCTTC.

This clonotype has a count of ten or more. This rearrangement joins TRBV3-1 to TRBJ1-2; perhaps TRBD1 as D (6 bases). The V end lost 5 bases, the J end lost 2 bases, and 9 bases lay between the germline ends. This CDR3 is built from 13 residues. The germline V gene encodes CDR1 LGHDT and CDR2 YNNKEL (reference sequence). The CDR3 coding sequence is TGTGCCAGCAGCGGGGGCGCCAACTATGGCTACACCTTC. Translating it yields CASSGGANYGYTF.

This clonotype was found many times. This rearrangement joins TRBV2 to TRBJ1-2, with no clear D. The CDR3 extends over 14 amino acids. Germline V CDR1 and CDR2: SNHLY, FYNNEI. Trimming pared 0 bases from V and 5 bases from J, leaving 10 bases between. The CDR3 loop reads CASSEAHPEYGYTF. The CDR3 DNA reads TGTGCCAGCAGTGAAGCCCACCCCGAGTATGGCTACACCTTC.

This clonotype has a handful of counts. CDR3 sequence reads: CASSVAGGHYEQYF. The CDR3, as DNA: TGTGCCAGCAGTGTAGCGGGGGGCCACTACGAGCAGTACTTC. The chain links TRBV2 to TRBJ2-7; 10 bases align to TRBD2. The CDR3 spans 14 residues. V lost 4 bases, J lost 3 bases, and 3 bases stayed unmatched. Germline CDR1 reads SNHLY; CDR2 reads FYNNEI.

Many counts were recorded for this clonotype. This chain uses TRBV7-3 with TRBJ2-1; 13 bases are a match to TRBD2. J lost 6 bases, V lost 5 bases, and 4 bases had no gene match. Per germline, CDR1 SGHTA and CDR2 FQGTGA. This CDR3 spans 15 amino acids. Here the CDR3 reads CASSRTSGGTNEQFF. The CDR3 DNA reads as TGTGCCAGCAGCAGGACTAGCGGGGGAACCAATGAGCAGTTCTTC. Supplemented by reference TRBV7-3 and TRBJ2-1, the full variable domain reads GAGVSQTPSNKVTEKGKYVELRCDPISGHTALYWYRQSLGQGPEFLIYFQGTGAADDSGLPNDRFFAVRPEGSVSTLKIQRTERGDSAVYLCASSRTSGGTNEQFFGPGTRLTVL.